This T cell receptor (beta chain) emerged from a study of blood T cells in healthy people across ages. Study as a whole: Every two T cells gave about one barcoded beta molecule via template switching.

The second PCR ran roughly 6 to 11 cycles with a sample-barcoded 5' primer and J-beta primers. Each cDNA was tagged by a template-switch adaptor containing 12 random nucleotides. TCRdb reprocessed the 5' RACE reads via MiXCR and lists one record per CDR3 protein. The sample has about 1,800,000 distinct CDR3 sequences; 28% are singletons. Whole-study results and caveats: TCR beta diversity was tightly associated with the proportion of naive T cells.

The table lists this clonotype with a count of one. As yet, its antigen is unknown. The TCR comes from a woman aged 25 to 45 in good health. The specimen sequenced was blood.

For the CDR3, the DNA is TGCAGTGCTCGTCTAGCGGGGGCCACCTACGGGCAGTTCTTC. Protein sequence: CSARLAGATYGQFF. This sequence joins TRBV20-1 and TRBJ2-1, with 10 positions matching TRBD2. J lost 12 bases, V lost 5 bases, and 13 bases had no gene match. The CDR3 has 14 amino acids. Germline CDR1 is DFQATT and CDR2 is SNEGSKA (reference sequence).